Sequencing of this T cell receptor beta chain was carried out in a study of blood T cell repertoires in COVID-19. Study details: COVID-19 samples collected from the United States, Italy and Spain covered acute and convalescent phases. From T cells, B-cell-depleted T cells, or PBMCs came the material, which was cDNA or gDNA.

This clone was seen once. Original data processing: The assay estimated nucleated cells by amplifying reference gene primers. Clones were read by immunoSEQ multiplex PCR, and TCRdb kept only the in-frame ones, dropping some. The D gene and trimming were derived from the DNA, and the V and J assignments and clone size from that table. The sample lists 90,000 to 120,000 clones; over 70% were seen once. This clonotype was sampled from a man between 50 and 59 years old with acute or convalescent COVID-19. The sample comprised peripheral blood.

CDR3 loop: CATKGATSGRGSETQYF. In nucleotides, the CDR3 is TGTGCCACAAAGGGGGCGACTAGCGGGAGAGGTTCAGAGACCCAGTACTTC. The chain combines TRBV10-3 with TRBJ2-5; 12 bases fit TRBD2. The CDR3 length is 17 residues. Trimming cost V 10 bases and J 4 bases; bases outside gene matches: 16. Germline V gives CDR1 ENHRY, CDR2 SYGVKD.